One sample yielded the 18 T cell receptor beta chains listed below, sequenced in a study of T-cell memory formation after mild COVID-19. From the 5' RACE reads, TCRdb called clonotypes with MiXCR, one entry per CDR3 protein. The table lists about 350,000 distinct CDR3 sequences, roughly an eighth of them singletons. Sequenced sample: PBMCs or a T cell subset sorted from them (not recorded which). These receptors came from a man younger than 35 who had mild COVID-19 (a few samples of this study predate the infection). Cell type and time point are not known.

This clonotype has just a few counts. J is TRBJ2-2 and V is TRBV28; the D gene could be TRBD1 or TRBD2 (5 bases each). Germline-derived CDR1 and CDR2 are MDHEN and SYDVKM. The CDR3 sequence is 14 residues long. V was shortened by 2 bases and J by 6 bases, with 10 bases between the two germline ends. This chain's CDR3 is CASSLPRDAGELFF. The CDR3 DNA follows: TGTGCCAGCAGTTTACCCAGGGACGCCGGGGAGCTGTTTTTT. Drawing the rest from reference TRBV28 and TRBJ2-2, the complete variable domain is DVKVTQSSRYLVKRTGEKVFLECVQDMDHENMFWYRQDPGLGLRLIYFSYDVKMKEKGDIPEGYSVSREKKERFSLILESASTNQTSMYLCASSLPRDAGELFFGEGSRLTVL.

This clonotype was counted a few times. The chain carries TRBV7-2 and TRBJ1-5, with D uncertain. Per the germline V gene, CDR1 is SGHTA and CDR2 is FQGNSA. V lost 5 bases and J 6 bases, leaving 14 bases between the germline ends. This CDR3 region has 14 residues. CDR3 nucleotides: TGTGCCAGCAGCCCGGGCCCCTCGTCTCAGCCCCAGCATTTT. Its protein product is CASSPGPSSQPQHF. Using reference TRBV7-2 and TRBJ1-5 for the parts outside the CDR3, the full variable domain is GAGVSQSPSNKVTEKGKDVELRCDPISGHTALYWYRQSLGQGLEFLIYFQGNSAPDKSGLPSDRFSAERTGGSVSTLTIQRTQQEDSAVYLCASSPGPSSQPQHFGDGTRLSIL.

This clonotype was counted a few times. The chain joins TRBV5-5 to TRBJ2-2; D possibly corresponds to TRBD2 (5 bases). The V end was cut by 2 bases, the J end by 6 bases, with 20 bases between. CDR3 length equals 17 residues. From germline, CDR1 is SGHKS and CDR2 YYEKEE (reference sequence). The CDR3, as DNA: TGTGCCAGCAGCTTTAGGGAAGGAGGCTATCCGCCCGGGGAGCTGTTTTTT. Encoded protein: CASSFREGGYPPGELFF.

This clonotype came up a few times. This chain joins TRBV5-1 and TRBJ2-7; D possibly matches TRBD1 or TRBD2 (5 bases each). This CDR3 is 13 amino acids long. Trimming stripped 7 bases from V and 0 bases from J, with 11 bases between. CDR1 is SGHRS and CDR2 is YFSETQ in the germline V gene. The CDR3 sequence is CASRTGPSYEQYF. The CDR3, as DNA: TGCGCCAGCCGGACGGGGCCCTCCTACGAGCAGTACTTC.

J is TRBJ2-7 and V is TRBV12-3 or TRBV12-4; D tentatively reads TRBD1 or TRBD2 (5 bases each). This CDR3 has 14 amino acids. Trimming cost V 6 bases and J 7 bases, with 19 bases left between them. CDR3 nucleotide sequence: TGTGCCAGCAGCCCCCCCCGGGACCCGGGAGAGCAGTACTTC. Translated: CASSPPRDPGEQYF.

The chain recombines TRBV10-2 with TRBJ2-5; a weak D match, TRBD1 (6 bases). V shed 8 bases and J shed 4 bases, with 23 bases lying between them. Per germline, CDR1 WSHSY and CDR2 SAAADI. This CDR3 spans 16 amino acids. Here the CDR3 reads CASAVDFWGQVETQYF. Here the CDR3 DNA reads TGCGCCAGCGCTGTTGATTTCTGGGGGCAAGTAGAGACCCAGTACTTC.

This clonotype was seen a handful of times. The rearrangement links TRBV18 to TRBJ2-7, with D possibly TRBD1 on 5 matching bases. The V end was cut by 6 bases, the J end by 4 bases, with 7 bases between. CDR3 size: 11 residues. CDR1 is KGHSH, CDR2 LQKENI, per germline. The CDR3 DNA sequence: TGTGCCAGCTCCGACAGATACGAGCAGTACGTC. Translating it yields CASSDRYEQYV.

This clonotype turned up a few times. The gene calls are TRBV18 and TRBJ1-1; D gene uncertain. This CDR3 has 15 amino acids. Germline loops: CDR1 KGHSH, CDR2 LQKENI. Trimming left V 2 bases short and J 3 bases short, with 13 bases between. This CDR3 is CASSPERQLYTEAFF. In DNA form, the CDR3 reads TGTGCCAGCTCACCAGAGCGGCAGCTCTACACTGAAGCTTTCTTT.

There are a few counts of this clonotype. This chain connects TRBV4-1 to TRBJ1-1; unclear D gene. In germline, CDR1 is MGHRA, CDR2 YSYEKL. V lost 1 base to trimming and J lost 1 base, with 4 bases between them. This CDR3 region has 13 residues. The CDR3 DNA reads TGCGCCAGCAGCCAAGGGGAGAACACTGAAGCTTTCTTT. The encoded protein is CASSQGENTEAFF.

V usage is TRBV3-1 and J usage is TRBJ2-3; 12 bases map to TRBD2. V dropped 4 bases and J dropped 2; count of bases not matched to a gene: 10. CDR1 and CDR2 (germline): LGHDT, YNNKEL (reference sequence). The CDR3 totals 18 residues. CDR3 in DNA: TGTGCCAGCAGCCCCACCCGGACTAGCGGGGTTTTCACAGATACGCAGTATTTT. This translates into CASSPTRTSGVFTDTQYF.

This clonotype appeared a few times. The chain employs TRBV9 and TRBJ2-7, with D perhaps matching TRBD1 (6 bases). The CDR3 loop spans 14 amino acids. CDR1 is SGDLS and CDR2 is YYNGEE in the germline V gene. V gave up 4 bases and J gave up 2 bases, with 13 bases separating them. The CDR3 region has the DNA TGTGCCAGCAGCAGGCGACAGGAGGCCTACGAGCAGTACTTC. It is translated as CASSRRQEAYEQYF.

This clonotype was detected a few times. The chain has TRBV19 and TRBJ2-1, with 9 bases aligning to TRBD2. Germline V gives CDR1 LNHDA, CDR2 SQIVND (reference sequence). The V gene end was trimmed by 6 bases and the J gene end by 10 bases; junction bases not matched to a gene: 7. The length of the CDR3 is 13 residues. The CDR3 bases are TGTGCCAGTAGCACCGGGACTAGCCCCGAGCAGTTCTTC. Protein product: CASSTGTSPEQFF.

V and J are TRBV10-3 and TRBJ1-3, with D unresolved. The germline V gene encodes CDR1 ENHRY and CDR2 SYGVKD. The CDR3 consists of 14 residues. Trimming took off 5 bases at V and 4 bases at J, with 12 bases between the two ends. CDR3 DNA: TGTGCCATCAGTCGGACCAACCAGGGAAACACCATATATTTT. This sequence encodes CAISRTNQGNTIYF.

This clonotype appeared a few times. The V and J genes are TRBV4-1 and TRBJ2-1, with 8 bases identical to TRBD2. The V gene end was trimmed by 7 bases and the J gene end by 8 bases; junction bases not matched to a gene: 13. The CDR3 consists of 15 residues. Germline assignment: CDR1 MGHRA and CDR2 YSYEKL. The CDR3, as DNA: TGCGCCAGCACGGTCAGGACGGGGGGGCACGATGAGCAGTTCTTC. It codes for CASTVRTGGHDEQFF.

This clonotype has more than one count but fewer than ten. The CDR3 sequence: CASSQEGQGVAFF. In nucleotides, the CDR3 is TGTGCCAGCAGCCAGGAAGGACAGGGGGTGGCTTTCTTT. V and J are TRBV3-1 and TRBJ1-1, with 10 bases aligning to TRBD1. CDR1 LGHDT and CDR2 YNNKEL come from the germline V gene (reference sequence). There are 13 residues in the CDR3. With 3 bases clipped from V and 11 bases from J, the junction kept 6 bases outside the gene matches.

This rearrangement joins TRBV7-9 to TRBJ1-1; TRBD1 is a possible D gene (5 bases). The germline CDR1 and CDR2 sequences are SEHNR and FQNEAQ (reference sequence). V was cut by 2 bases and J by 2 bases, with 21 bases left in between. CDR3 length: 18 residues. The CDR3 region is CASSLRETAGMINTEAFF. Here the CDR3 DNA reads TGTGCCAGCAGCTTAAGGGAGACAGCAGGGATGATTAACACTGAAGCTTTCTTT. Using reference TRBV7-9 and TRBJ1-1 for the parts outside the CDR3, the full variable domain is DTGVSQNPRHKITKRGQNVTFRCDPISEHNRLYWYRQTLGQGPEFLTYFQNEAQLEKSRLLSDRFSAERPKGSFSTLEIQRTEQGDSAMYLCASSLRETAGMINTEAFFGQGTRLTVV.

CDR3 in DNA: TGCAGCGTTGAGCGTGGCGGAGTAAACACTGAAGCTTTCTTT. It is translated as CSVERGGVNTEAFF. The V gene is TRBV29-1, the J gene TRBJ1-1; D remains unclear. CDR3 size: 14 residues. The V end lost 3 bases, the J end lost 2 bases, and 13 bases lay between the germline ends. Germline values: CDR1 SQVTM, CDR2 ANQGSEA.

The chain links TRBV18 to TRBJ1-2; D not resolved. CDR1 and CDR2 from the germline V gene are KGHSH and LQKENI. Trimming cost V 2 bases and J 8 bases, with 15 bases left between them. This CDR3 has 14 residues. The CDR3 loop is CASSPNERVSGYTF. The CDR3 region has the DNA TGTGCCAGCTCACCAAACGAGCGGGTGAGCGGCTACACCTTC. Full variable domain (outside the CDR3, taken from reference TRBV18 and TRBJ1-2): NAGVMQNPRHLVRRRGQEARLRCSPMKGHSHVYWYRQLPEEGLKFMVYLQKENIIDESGMPKERFSAEFPKEGPSILRIQQVVRGDSAAYFCASSPNERVSGYTFGSGTRLTVV.